This TCR beta chain was found in a study of blood T cell repertoires in COVID-19. Unmatched junction bases numbered 20, after V lost 7 bases and J lost 6 bases. CDR3 length equals 17 residues. Germline loops: CDR1 SGHTA, CDR2 FQGNSA. Method: immunoSEQ multiplex PCR; TCRdb's copy keeps in-frame clones and lacks some. The sample contains 30,000 to 35,000 clones, roughly 90% of which appear only once. A Seattle source enrolled patients during active infection and followed them longitudinally. The material sequenced was peripheral blood. This TCR derives from a man between 60 and 70 years old with COVID-19, enrolled during active disease. V is TRBV7-2 and J is TRBJ1-2; 7 bases are a match to TRBD1. The CDR3 region is CASTLDPLTGANNGYTF. As DNA, the CDR3 is TGTGCCAGCACCTTGGACCCACTTACAGGGGCGAATAATGGCTACACCTTC.